This T cell receptor (beta chain) stems from a study of cytomegalovirus exposure and HLA in healthy donors. Study observations and caveats: Previous analysis showed most TCR beta V segments were productive about 90% or about 30% of the time.

PCR involved 60 Vbeta and 13 Jbeta primers. The protocol was immunoSEQ multiplex PCR, while the TCRdb copy is restricted to in-frame clones and leaves out a portion. Counted here are approximately 70,000 clones, around 74% occurring once; the ten biggest clones make up roughly 10%. The donors (healthy individuals) were bone marrow donors. This donor had no CMV serostatus on record. As concerns this clone: Its specificity is unknown.

Germline CDR1 MNHEY, CDR2 SMNVEV (reference sequence). The CDR3 has 15 amino acids. Trimming removed 3 bases at V and 8 bases at J, with 17 bases between. The specimen sequenced was PBMCs. The rearrangement links TRBV27 to TRBJ1-3, with D tentatively TRBD1 (5 bases). This sequence originates from a human donor in good health. The CDR3 reads CASSFAGAAGDTIYF. The CDR3 DNA reads as TGTGCCAGCAGTTTTGCCGGGGCAGCGGGAGACACCATATATTTT.